This T cell receptor beta chain derives from a study of cytomegalovirus exposure and HLA in healthy donors. Notes on the study in general: One later analysis, an examination of the roughly 130 validation repertoires, found that first-cohort TCR clusters tended to co-occur in them. Diagnosis of cytomegalovirus status made by the classifier reportedly showed high specificity and sensitivity.

TCRdb keeps only in-frame clones here, not all; method: immunoSEQ multiplex PCR. Of some 130,000 clones in the sample, almost 85% were seen once. Germline-derived CDR1 and CDR2 are ENHRY and SYGVKD. The length of the CDR3 is 17 residues. The V gene end was trimmed by 8 bases and the J gene end by 0 bases; junction bases not matched to a gene: 10. As for this clone: Its antigen is still unknown.

This receptor was identified in a man aged 25 to 40 in good health and CMV-seropositive. This chain uses TRBV10-3 with TRBJ1-1; 12 bases line up with TRBD1. Sequenced input: PBMCs. CDR3 coding DNA: TGTGCCATCTCCGGGACAGGGGGCTCGGCCATGAACACTGAAGCTTTCTTT. Translated: CAISGTGGSAMNTEAFF.